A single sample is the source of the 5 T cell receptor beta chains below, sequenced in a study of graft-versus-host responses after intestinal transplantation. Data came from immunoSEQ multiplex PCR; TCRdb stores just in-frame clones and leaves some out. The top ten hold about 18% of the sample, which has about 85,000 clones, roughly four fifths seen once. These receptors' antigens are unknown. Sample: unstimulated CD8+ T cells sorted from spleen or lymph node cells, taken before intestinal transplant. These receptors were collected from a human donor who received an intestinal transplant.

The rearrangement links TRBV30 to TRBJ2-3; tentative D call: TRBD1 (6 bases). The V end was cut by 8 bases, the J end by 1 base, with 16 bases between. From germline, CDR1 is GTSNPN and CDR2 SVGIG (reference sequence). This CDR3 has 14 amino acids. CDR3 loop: CAGWSGVGTDTQYF. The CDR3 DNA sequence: TGTGCCGGCTGGTCAGGGGTCGGCACAGATACGCAGTATTTT.

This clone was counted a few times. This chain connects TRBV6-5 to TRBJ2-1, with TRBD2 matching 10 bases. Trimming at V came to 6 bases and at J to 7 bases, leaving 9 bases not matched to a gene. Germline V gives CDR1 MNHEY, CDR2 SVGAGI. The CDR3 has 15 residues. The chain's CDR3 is CASSLMLAGENEQFF. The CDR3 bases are TGTGCCAGCAGCCTAATGCTAGCGGGAGAAAATGAGCAGTTCTTC.

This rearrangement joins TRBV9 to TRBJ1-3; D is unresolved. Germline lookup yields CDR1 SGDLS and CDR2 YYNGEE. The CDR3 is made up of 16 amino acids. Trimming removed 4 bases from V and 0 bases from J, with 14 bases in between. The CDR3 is CASSTTDVPSGNTIYF. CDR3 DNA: TGTGCCAGCAGCACGACTGACGTACCCTCTGGAAACACCATATATTTT.

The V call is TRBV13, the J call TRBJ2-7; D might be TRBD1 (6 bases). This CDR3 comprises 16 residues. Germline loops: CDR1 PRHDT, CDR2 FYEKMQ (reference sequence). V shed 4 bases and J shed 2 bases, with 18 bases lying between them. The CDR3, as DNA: TGTGCCAGCAGCTCTCAGATTGGGACACTTCCCTACGAGCAGTACTTC. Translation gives CASSSQIGTLPYEQYF.

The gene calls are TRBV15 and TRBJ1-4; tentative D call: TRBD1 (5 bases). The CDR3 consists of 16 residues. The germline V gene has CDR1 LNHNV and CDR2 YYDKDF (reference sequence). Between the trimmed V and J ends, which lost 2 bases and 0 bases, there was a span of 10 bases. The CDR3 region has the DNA TGTGCCACCAGCAGATCCCGGGGGGCAACTAATGAAAAACTGTTTTTT. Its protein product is CATSRSRGATNEKLFF.